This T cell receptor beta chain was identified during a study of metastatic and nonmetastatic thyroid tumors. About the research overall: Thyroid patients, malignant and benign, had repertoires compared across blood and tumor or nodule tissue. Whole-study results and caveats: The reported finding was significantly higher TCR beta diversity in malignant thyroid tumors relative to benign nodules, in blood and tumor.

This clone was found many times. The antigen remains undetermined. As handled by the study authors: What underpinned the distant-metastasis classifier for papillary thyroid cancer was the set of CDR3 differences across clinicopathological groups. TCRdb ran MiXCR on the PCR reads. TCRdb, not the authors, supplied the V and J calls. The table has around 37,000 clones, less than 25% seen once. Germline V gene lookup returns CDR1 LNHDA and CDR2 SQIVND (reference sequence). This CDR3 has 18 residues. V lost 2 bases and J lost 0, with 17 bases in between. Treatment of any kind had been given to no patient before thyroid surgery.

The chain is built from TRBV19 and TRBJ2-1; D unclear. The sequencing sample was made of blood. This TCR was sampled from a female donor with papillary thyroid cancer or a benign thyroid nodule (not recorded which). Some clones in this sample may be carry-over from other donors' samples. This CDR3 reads CASSIPLSGRSSYNEQFF. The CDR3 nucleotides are TGTGCCAGTAGTATACCCCTTTCTGGCAGGAGCTCCTACAATGAGCAGTTCTTC.